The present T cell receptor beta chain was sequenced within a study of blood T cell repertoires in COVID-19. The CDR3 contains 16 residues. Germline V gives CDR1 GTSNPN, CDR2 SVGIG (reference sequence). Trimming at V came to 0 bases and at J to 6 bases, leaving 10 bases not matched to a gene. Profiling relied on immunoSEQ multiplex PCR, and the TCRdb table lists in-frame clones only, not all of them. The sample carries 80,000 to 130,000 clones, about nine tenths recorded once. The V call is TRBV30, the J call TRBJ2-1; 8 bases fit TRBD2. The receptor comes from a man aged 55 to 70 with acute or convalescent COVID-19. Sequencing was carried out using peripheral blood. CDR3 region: CAWSVPGRGGLNEQFF. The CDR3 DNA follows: TGTGCCTGGAGTGTACCCGGGAGGGGGGGCCTCAATGAGCAGTTCTTC.